These 29 T cell receptor beta chains share one sample of origin, sequenced in a study of circulating CD8 cells and anti-PD-1 response in melanoma. The QIAseq Immune Repertoire TCR panel built the libraries from roughly 16 ng of total RNA. Via MiXCR, TCRdb re-called the reads, giving one row per CDR3 protein. The sample yields more than 950 distinct CDR3 sequences, roughly a tenth seen once. Four subsets defined by PD-1 and/or TIGIT were sorted from live CD3+CD8+TCRalphabeta+ cells. The material was CD8+ T cells from PBMCs, obtained at baseline or after one month of anti-PD-1 therapy (not recorded which). The receptors here all came from a human donor with melanoma.

Turning to this clonotype: A single base separates this from a much larger clone, so it may be a read error. V and J are TRBV2 and TRBJ2-7; 7 nucleotides agree with TRBD1. Germline lookup yields CDR1 SNHLY and CDR2 FYNNEI. The V gene end was trimmed by 7 bases and the J gene end by 0 bases; junction bases not matched to a gene: 6. This CDR3 region has 14 residues. Here the CDR3 DNA reads TGTGCCAGCAACACAGGGGTGAGCTCCTACGAGCAGTACTTC. Residues: CASNTGVSSYEQYF.

This chain connects TRBV12-3 or TRBV12-4 to TRBJ2-3; 10 bases fit TRBD1. The CDR3 totals 16 residues. The V and J ends lost 5 bases and 5 bases, in that order; junction bases with no gene match: 10. The CDR3 DNA follows: TGTGCCAGCAGTCCAGACAGGGGGCAAGTTGTAGATACGCAGTATTTT. Its translation: CASSPDRGQVVDTQYF.

This clonotype is labeled medium-sized (0.01 to 0.1%). V is TRBV20-1 and J is TRBJ1-1, with 10 bases lining up with TRBD1. The CDR3 extends over 13 amino acids. With V trimmed by 3 bases and J by 3 bases, 1 base remained unmatched. Germline CDR1 is DFQATT and CDR2 is SNEGSKA (reference sequence). CDR3 nucleotide sequence: TGCAGTGCTAGGGGGACAGGGGACACTGAAGCTTTCTTT. Translation gives CSARGTGDTEAFF.

This clonotype was picked up a small number of times. The chain joins TRBV12-3 or TRBV12-4 to TRBJ2-7, with D possibly matching TRBD2 (5 bases). V lost 4 bases and J 7 bases, leaving 14 bases between the germline ends. CDR3 size: 13 residues. The CDR3 region has the DNA TGTGCCAGCAGTTCATACCTAGAGGGAGAGCAGTACTTC. Translating it yields CASSSYLEGEQYF.

By its share, this clonotype is medium-sized. The gene calls are TRBV5-5 and TRBJ1-2; 9 positions agree with TRBD1. V was clipped by 4 bases and J by 4 bases; unmatched bases: 11. The germline gives CDR1 SGHKS, CDR2 YYEKEE (reference sequence). CDR3 length equals 16 residues. CDR3 in amino acids: CASSQSTGGVGYGYTF. In DNA form, the CDR3 reads TGTGCCAGCAGCCAATCTACAGGGGGCGTCGGCTATGGCTACACCTTC.

This clonotype has just a few counts. The chain has TRBV20-1 and TRBJ2-7; D perhaps matches TRBD2 (6 bases). The V gene's germline CDR1 is DFQATT and CDR2 SNEGSKA (reference sequence). CDR3 size: 13 residues. Trimming removed 4 bases from V and 4 bases from J, with 14 bases in between. The CDR3 is CSAMSGDLYEQYF. CDR3 nucleotide sequence: TGCAGTGCTATGTCGGGGGACCTTTACGAGCAGTACTTC.

CDR3 in DNA: TGTGCCAGCAGTACCTACGGGGGGGCCGGGGATACGCAGTATTTT. Residues: CASSTYGGAGDTQYF. The rearrangement joins TRBV7-2 to TRBJ2-3, with 8 nucleotides matching TRBD2. The CDR3 runs 15 residues. The germline gives CDR1 SGHTA, CDR2 FQGNSA. V trimming: 6 bases; J trimming: 6 bases; junction bases outside the gene matches: 11.

This clonotype is judged large. The chain employs TRBV2 and TRBJ1-6; D call uncertain. V was clipped by 2 bases and J by 14 bases, with 7 bases between them. The CDR3 sequence is 11 residues long. From germline, CDR1 is SNHLY and CDR2 FYNNEI. This chain's CDR3 is CASSESQSLHF. CDR3 DNA: TGTGCCAGCAGTGAATCCCAGTCCCTCCACTTT.

Notes on this clonotype: Given a far larger clone just one base away, this is likely a sequencing read error. This chain uses TRBV5-4 with TRBJ2-5; perhaps D is TRBD1 or TRBD2 (5 bases each). Trimming removed 10 bases from V and 0 bases from J, with 16 bases in between. The CDR3 is 14 residues long. The germline gives CDR1 SGHNT, CDR2 YYREEE (reference sequence). CDR3 protein: CAACRGVNQETQYF. Written as DNA, the CDR3 is TGTGCCGCCTGCCGAGGGGTCAACCAAGAGACCCAGTACTTC.

This clonotype was seen more than once but under ten times. The CDR3 sequence: CASNLKDSSYNEQFF. In DNA form, the CDR3 reads TGTGCCAGCAATCTAAAGGACTCCTCCTACAATGAGCAGTTCTTC. The gene calls are TRBV2 and TRBJ2-1; maybe TRBD2 (5 bases). Between the trimmed V and J ends, which lost 7 bases and 0 bases, there was a span of 13 bases. Germline lookup yields CDR1 SNHLY and CDR2 FYNNEI. CDR3 length: 15 residues.

The chain has TRBV28 and TRBJ1-5; a possible D gene is TRBD1 (5 bases). The ends were cut back, 5 bases at V and 0 bases at J, with 11 bases in the middle. The CDR3 runs 15 residues. CDR1 is MDHEN, CDR2 SYDVKM, per germline. Here the CDR3 reads CASSPGPNSNQPQHF. In DNA form, the CDR3 reads TGTGCCAGCAGTCCGGGACCTAATAGCAATCAGCCCCAGCATTTT.

Relative to its sample, this clonotype is large. The chain links TRBV14 to TRBJ2-1; the match to TRBD2 covers 8 bases. The CDR3 is made up of 16 amino acids. Trimming took 4 bases from V and 4 from J; bases not matched to a gene: 9. Germline V gene lookup returns CDR1 SGHDN and CDR2 FVKESK. The CDR3 sequence is CASSLGLGPMYNEQFF. The CDR3 coding sequence is TGTGCCAGCAGCCTGGGACTAGGCCCGATGTACAATGAGCAGTTCTTC.

The genes are TRBV19 and TRBJ2-7, with unresolved D. Germline V gene lookup returns CDR1 LNHDA and CDR2 SQIVND (reference sequence). V was cut by 9 bases and J by 2 bases, with 8 bases left in between. The CDR3 is 11 residues long. CDR3 sequence: CASGYPYEQYF. DNA for the CDR3: TGTGCCAGCGGGTATCCCTACGAGCAGTACTTC.

This clonotype is medium-sized (0.01 to 0.1%) by share. V is TRBV18 and J is TRBJ2-2, with TRBD1 as a possible D gene (5 bases). This CDR3 has 15 amino acids. V shed 3 bases and J shed 7 bases, with 15 bases lying between them. Germline values: CDR1 KGHSH, CDR2 LQKENI. The DNA of the CDR3 is TGTGCCAGCTCACCCGAGACAGATTTCAGCGGGGAGCTGTTTTTT. Protein: CASSPETDFSGELFF.

This chain joins TRBV19 and TRBJ2-1, with 10 bases matching TRBD2. CDR1 and CDR2 from the germline V gene are LNHDA and SQIVND (reference sequence). Trimming took 3 bases from V and 2 from J; bases not matched to a gene: 1. This CDR3 is built from 15 residues. For the CDR3, the DNA is TGTGCCAGTAGTATTAGCGGGGGGACCTACAATGAGCAGTTCTTC. Its translation: CASSISGGTYNEQFF. Full variable domain (outside the CDR3, taken from reference TRBV19 and TRBJ2-1): DGGITQSPKYLFRKEGQNVTLSCEQNLNHDAMYWYRQDPGQGLRLIYYSQIVNDFQKGDIAEGYSVSREKKESFPLTVTSAQKNPTAFYLCASSISGGTYNEQFFGPGTRLTVL.

By share, this clonotype counts as medium-sized. The chain's CDR3 is CASSIEQLNTEAFF. The DNA for the CDR3 is TGTGCCAGTAGTATTGAACAGCTGAACACTGAAGCTTTCTTT. The chain uses TRBV19 and TRBJ1-1; D gene uncertain. The CDR3 is made up of 14 amino acids. The V gene lost 3 bases and the J gene lost 0 bases, with 8 bases spanning the gap. Germline CDR1 and CDR2: LNHDA and SQIVND (reference sequence).

This clonotype is termed medium-sized. The CDR3 protein is CASLGRTNTGELFF. The CDR3 DNA is TGTGCCAGTCTGGGACGGACGAACACCGGGGAGCTGTTTTTT. V and J are TRBV6-6 and TRBJ2-2; D is perhaps TRBD1 or TRBD2 (5 bases each). Germline loops: CDR1 MNHNY, CDR2 SVGAGI (reference sequence). The V gene lost 9 bases and the J gene lost 0 bases, with 11 bases spanning the gap. The CDR3 covers 14 residues.

This chain uses TRBV3-2 with TRBJ2-1; TRBD2, the table's D call, was not compared with the DNA. TRBV3-2 is termed a pseudogene. The length of the CDR3 is 14 residues. CDR3 protein: CASSQLAGGNEQFF. The DNA for the CDR3 is TGTGCCAGCAGCCAACTAGCGGGGGGCAATGAGCAGTTCTTC.

In its sample, this clonotype is medium-sized. The V gene is TRBV12-3 or TRBV12-4, the J gene TRBJ2-7; D call uncertain. V lost 3 bases to trimming and J lost 5 bases, with 11 bases between them. This CDR3 contains 13 residues. The CDR3 region has the DNA TGTGCCAGCAGTTTTTTCGGGTCGGACGAGCAGTACTTC. Translation gives CASSFFGSDEQYF.

Judged by abundance, this clonotype is medium-sized. CDR3 in amino acids: CASSWSGGESPLHF. CDR3 in DNA: TGTGCCAGCAGTTGGAGCGGGGGGGAGTCACCCCTCCACTTT. The V and J genes are TRBV27 and TRBJ1-6, with a weak D call TRBD1 (5 bases). The CDR3 extends over 14 amino acids. Germline V lookup: CDR1 MNHEY, CDR2 SMNVEV (reference sequence). V gave up 4 bases and J gave up 10 bases, with 14 bases separating them.

This clonotype was picked up a small number of times. The gene calls are TRBV18 and TRBJ2-3, with TRBD1 matching 8 bases. The CDR3 spans 15 residues. With 3 bases clipped from V and 6 bases from J, the junction kept 8 bases outside the gene matches. Germline lookup yields CDR1 KGHSH and CDR2 LQKENI. The CDR3 reads CASSPSGGPRDTQYF. For the CDR3, the DNA is TGTGCCAGCTCACCCTCAGGGGGCCCACGTGATACGCAGTATTTT.

This clonotype is classed as medium-sized. The chain carries TRBV7-3 and TRBJ2-4; D is ambiguous. V lost 5 bases and J 0 bases, leaving 11 bases between the germline ends. The CDR3 is 15 amino acids. The germline CDR1 and CDR2 sequences are SGHTA and FQGTGA. CDR3 DNA sequence: TGTGCCAGCAGCCCCGGCCCCGTAGCCAAAAACATTCAGTACTTC. It encodes CASSPGPVAKNIQYF.

This clonotype is large in the sample. This sequence joins TRBV5-5 and TRBJ2-1; no definite D call. The CDR3 totals 13 residues. In germline, CDR1 is SGHKS, CDR2 YYEKEE (reference sequence). V gave up 5 bases and J gave up 6 bases, with 12 bases separating them. This chain's CDR3 is CASRDFRPNEQFF. CDR3 nucleotides: TGTGCCAGCAGAGATTTTAGGCCCAATGAGCAGTTCTTC. Full variable domain (outside the CDR3, taken from reference TRBV5-5 and TRBJ2-1): DAGVTQSPTHLIKTRGQQVTLRCSPISGHKSVSWYQQVLGQGPQFIFQYYEKEERGRGNFPDRFSARQFPNYSSELNVNALLLGDSALYLCASRDFRPNEQFFGPGTRLTVL.

This clonotype is labeled as medium-sized. The CDR3 nucleotides read TGTGCCAGTATGCCAGGGAATAATTCACCCCTCCACTTT. It specifies CASMPGNNSPLHF. This sequence joins TRBV19 and TRBJ1-6; possible D gene TRBD1, 5 bases. This CDR3 spans 13 amino acids. Trimming removed 7 bases at V and 5 bases at J, with 9 bases between. Germline-derived CDR1 and CDR2 are LNHDA and SQIVND (reference sequence).

By share, this clonotype counts as medium-sized (0.01 to 0.1%). This sequence joins TRBV11-1 and TRBJ2-6; D is unclear. Germline CDR1 SGHAT, CDR2 FQDESV (reference sequence). The CDR3 is 16 amino acids. V was pared by 5 bases and J by 0 bases, with 11 bases between. The DNA for the CDR3 is TGTGCCAGCAGCGTAGGAGTCAGCTCTGGGGCCAACGTCCTGACTTTC. It yields the protein CASSVGVSSGANVLTF. Filled out from reference TRBV11-1 and TRBJ2-6, the complete variable domain reads EAEVAQSPRYKITEKSQAVAFWCDPISGHATLYWYRQILGQGPELLVQFQDESVVDDSQLPKDRFSAERLKGVDSTLKIQPAELGDSAMYLCASSVGVSSGANVLTFGAGSRLTVL.

By its share, this clonotype is medium-sized. One end of the junction does not line up with germline, which may come from a read error. The chain recombines TRBV29-1 with TRBJ2-1; D is uncertain. Germline V gives CDR1 SQVTM, CDR2 ANQGSEA. This CDR3 is 13 amino acids long. The CDR3 spells CSVEGDGYNEQFF. Written as DNA, the CDR3 is TGCAGCGTGGAAGGTGACGGCTACAATGAGCAGTTCTTC.

This clonotype is medium-sized within its sample. The rearrangement uses TRBV2 and TRBJ2-7; D is unresolved. Per the germline V gene, CDR1 is SNHLY and CDR2 is FYNNEI. There are 12 residues in the CDR3. The ends were cut back, 1 base at V and 6 bases at J, with 7 bases in the middle. CDR3 sequence reads: CASSEVVSEQYF. The CDR3 DNA reads TGTGCCAGCAGTGAAGTGGTCAGCGAGCAGTACTTC.

Relative to its sample, this clonotype is medium-sized. The J gene is TRBJ2-4, the V gene TRBV7-8; 7 positions agree with TRBD1. In germline, CDR1 is SGHVS, CDR2 FQNEAQ. Unmatched junction bases numbered 25, after V lost 5 bases and J lost 6 bases. There are 20 residues in the CDR3. The CDR3 loop reads CASSLDQQGRPNNLLNIQYF. The CDR3, as DNA: TGTGCCAGCAGCCTCGACCAACAGGGGCGACCAAATAACCTGTTAAACATTCAGTACTTC.

DNA for the CDR3: TGCAGTGCTAGGCGCCAGACCTCCTACGAGCAGTACTTC. Its protein is CSARRQTSYEQYF. V usage is TRBV20-1 and J usage is TRBJ2-7, with D uncertain. Germline V gene lookup returns CDR1 DFQATT and CDR2 SNEGSKA (reference sequence). The length of the CDR3 is 13 residues. Deletions cut 3 bases from V and 0 bases from J, with 9 bases between.